This T cell receptor (beta chain) was sequenced during a study of PD-1 blockade in classical Hodgkin lymphoma. Repertoires were generated with immunoSEQ multiplex PCR, while TCRdb's copy carries only in-frame clones and drops some. The sample carries about 9,700 clones, 65% to 85% recorded once. Time point meaning: cycle 4 day 1 (C4D1), after five to seven weeks of nivolumab. Each and every patient relapsed after autologous stem cell transplantation, and patients got differing brentuximab vedotin exposure. Note on this clone: Antigen: not known.

Study-wide points: Significantly greater TCR diversity emerged by C4D1 in CD4+ cells but not CD8+ cells. Diversity similar to that of newly diagnosed patients was seen at baseline in complete responders.

This CDR3 spans 14 amino acids. From germline, CDR1 is KGHSH and CDR2 LQKENI. Trimming removed 2 bases at V and 2 bases at J, with 7 bases between. The gene calls are TRBV18 and TRBJ1-5; D is ambiguous. This specimen was peripheral blood mononuclear cells (PBMCs), taken before the fourth cycle of nivolumab. The TCR sequence derives from a human donor with classical Hodgkin lymphoma. The CDR3 spells CASSPGEGNQPQHF. Written as DNA, the CDR3 is TGTGCCAGCTCACCAGGGGAGGGCAATCAGCCCCAGCATTTT.